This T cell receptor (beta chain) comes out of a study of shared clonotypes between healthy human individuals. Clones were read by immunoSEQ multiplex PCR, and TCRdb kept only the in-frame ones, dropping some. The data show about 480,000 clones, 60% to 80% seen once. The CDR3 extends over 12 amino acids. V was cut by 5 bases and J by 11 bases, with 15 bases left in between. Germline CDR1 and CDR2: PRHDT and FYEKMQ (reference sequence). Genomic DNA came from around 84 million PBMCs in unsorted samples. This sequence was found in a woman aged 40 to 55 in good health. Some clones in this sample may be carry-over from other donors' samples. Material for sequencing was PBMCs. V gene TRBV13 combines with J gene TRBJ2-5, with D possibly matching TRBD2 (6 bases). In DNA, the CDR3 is TGTGCCAGCAGCCCCCGGGGGTTAGAGCAGTACTTC. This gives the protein CASSPRGLEQYF.